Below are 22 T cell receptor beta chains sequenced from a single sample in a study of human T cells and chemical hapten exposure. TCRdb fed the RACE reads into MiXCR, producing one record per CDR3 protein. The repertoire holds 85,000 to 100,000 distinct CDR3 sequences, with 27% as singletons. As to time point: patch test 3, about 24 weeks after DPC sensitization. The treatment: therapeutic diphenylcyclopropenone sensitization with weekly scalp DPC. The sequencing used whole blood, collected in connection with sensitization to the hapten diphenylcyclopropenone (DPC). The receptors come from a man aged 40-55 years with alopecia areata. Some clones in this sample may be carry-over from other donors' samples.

In DNA, the CDR3 is TGCAGTGCTGGACCCTTGGTGGTCGGACGGAACATTCAGTACTTC. This gives the protein CSAGPLVVGRNIQYF. The V gene is TRBV20-1, the J gene TRBJ2-4, with no clear D. V gave up 5 bases and J gave up 7 bases, with 21 bases separating them. The germline V gene encodes CDR1 DFQATT and CDR2 SNEGSKA (reference sequence). The CDR3 is 15 residues long.

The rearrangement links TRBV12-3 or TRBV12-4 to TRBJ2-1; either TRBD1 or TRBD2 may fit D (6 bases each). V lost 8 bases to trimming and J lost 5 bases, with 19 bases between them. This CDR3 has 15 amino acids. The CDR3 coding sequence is TGTGCCAGCGGGGATGGCGGAGGGGGAGACAATGAGCAGTTCTTC. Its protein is CASGDGGGGDNEQFF.

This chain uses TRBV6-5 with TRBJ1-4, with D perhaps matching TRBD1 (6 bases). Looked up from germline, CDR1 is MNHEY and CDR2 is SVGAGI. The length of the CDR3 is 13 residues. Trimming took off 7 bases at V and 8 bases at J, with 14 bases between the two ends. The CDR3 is CASTRGRKEKLFF. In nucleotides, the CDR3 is TGTGCCAGCACCAGGGGTCGGAAAGAAAAACTGTTTTTT.

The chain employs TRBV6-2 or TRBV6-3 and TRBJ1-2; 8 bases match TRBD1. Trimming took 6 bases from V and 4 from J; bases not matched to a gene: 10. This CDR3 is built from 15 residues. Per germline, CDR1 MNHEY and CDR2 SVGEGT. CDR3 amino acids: CASRAWTGSSYGYTF. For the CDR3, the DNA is TGTGCCAGCAGGGCCTGGACAGGGTCCAGCTATGGCTACACCTTC.

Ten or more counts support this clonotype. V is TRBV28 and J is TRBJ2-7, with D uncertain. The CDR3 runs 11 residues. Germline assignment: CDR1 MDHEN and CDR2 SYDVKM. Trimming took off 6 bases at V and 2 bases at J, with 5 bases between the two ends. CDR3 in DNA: TGTGCCAGCAGCGAAACCTACGAGCAGTACTTC. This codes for CASSETYEQYF.

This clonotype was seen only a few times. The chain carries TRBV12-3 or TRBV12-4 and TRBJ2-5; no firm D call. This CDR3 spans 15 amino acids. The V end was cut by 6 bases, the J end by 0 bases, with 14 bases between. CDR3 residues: CASSFTFGDQETQYF. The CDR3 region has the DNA TGTGCCAGCAGCTTCACTTTTGGGGACCAAGAGACCCAGTACTTC.

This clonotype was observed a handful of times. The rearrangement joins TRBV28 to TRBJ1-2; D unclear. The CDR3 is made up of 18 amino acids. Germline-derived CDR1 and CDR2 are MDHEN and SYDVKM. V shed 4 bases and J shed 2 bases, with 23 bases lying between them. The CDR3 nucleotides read TGTGCCAGCAGTTCCACTCGGTATAGGTCCGGTTTGAACTATGGCTACACCTTC. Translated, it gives CASSSTRYRSGLNYGYTF.

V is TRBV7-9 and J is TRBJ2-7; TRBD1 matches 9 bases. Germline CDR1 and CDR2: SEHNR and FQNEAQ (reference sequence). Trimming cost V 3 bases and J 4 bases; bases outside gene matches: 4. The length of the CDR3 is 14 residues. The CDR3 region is CASSFGQGLYEQYF. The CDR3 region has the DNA TGTGCCAGCAGCTTCGGACAGGGGCTATACGAGCAGTACTTC.

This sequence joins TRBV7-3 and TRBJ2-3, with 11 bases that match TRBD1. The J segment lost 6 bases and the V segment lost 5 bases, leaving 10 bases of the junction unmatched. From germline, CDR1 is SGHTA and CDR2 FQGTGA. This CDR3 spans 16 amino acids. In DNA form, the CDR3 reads TGTGCCAGCAGCCCCCGTGGGACAGGGGGTCGTGATACGCAGTATTTT. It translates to CASSPRGTGGRDTQYF.

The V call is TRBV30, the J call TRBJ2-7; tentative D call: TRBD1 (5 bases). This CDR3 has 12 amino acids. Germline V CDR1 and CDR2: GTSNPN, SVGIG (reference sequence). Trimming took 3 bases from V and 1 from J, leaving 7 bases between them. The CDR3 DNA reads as TGTGCCTGGAGGGCAGGGTCCTACGAGCAGTACTTC. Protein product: CAWRAGSYEQYF.

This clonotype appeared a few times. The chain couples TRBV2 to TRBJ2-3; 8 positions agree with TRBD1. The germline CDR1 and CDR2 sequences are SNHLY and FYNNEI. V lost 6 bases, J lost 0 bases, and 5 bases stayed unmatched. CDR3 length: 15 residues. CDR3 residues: CASSGTGISTDTQYF. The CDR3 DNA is TGTGCCAGCAGCGGGACAGGCATTAGCACAGATACGCAGTATTTT.

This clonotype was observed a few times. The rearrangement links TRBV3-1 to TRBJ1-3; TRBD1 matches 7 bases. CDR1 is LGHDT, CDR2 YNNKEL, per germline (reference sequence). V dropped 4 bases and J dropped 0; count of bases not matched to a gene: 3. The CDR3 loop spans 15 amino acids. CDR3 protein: CASSRQGNSGNTIYF. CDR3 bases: TGTGCCAGCAGCCGACAGGGCAACTCTGGAAACACCATATATTTT.

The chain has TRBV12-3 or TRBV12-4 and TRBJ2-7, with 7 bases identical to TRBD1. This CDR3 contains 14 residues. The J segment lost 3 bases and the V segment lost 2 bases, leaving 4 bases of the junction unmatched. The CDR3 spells CASSLPRDSYEQYF. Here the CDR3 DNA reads TGTGCCAGCAGTTTACCCAGGGACAGCTACGAGCAGTACTTC.

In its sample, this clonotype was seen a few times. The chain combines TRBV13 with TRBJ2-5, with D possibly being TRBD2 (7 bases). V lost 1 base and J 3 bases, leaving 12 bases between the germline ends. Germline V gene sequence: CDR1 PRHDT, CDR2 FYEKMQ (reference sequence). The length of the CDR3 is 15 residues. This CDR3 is CASSLDRGAEETQYF. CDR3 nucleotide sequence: TGTGCCAGCAGCTTAGATCGGGGGGCGGAAGAGACCCAGTACTTC.

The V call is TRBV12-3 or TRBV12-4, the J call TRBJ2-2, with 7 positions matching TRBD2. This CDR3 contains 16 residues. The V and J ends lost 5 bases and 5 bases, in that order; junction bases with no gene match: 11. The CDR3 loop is CASSVRLAGETGELFF. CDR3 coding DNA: TGTGCCAGCAGTGTTCGGTTGGCGGGAGAGACCGGGGAGCTGTTTTTT.

CDR3 bases: TGTGCCAGCAGTTTAGGGGGGCCCACCGGGGAGCTGTTTTTT. Protein sequence: CASSLGGPTGELFF. This chain uses TRBV27 with TRBJ2-2; either TRBD1 or TRBD2 may supply D (6 bases each). This CDR3 comprises 14 residues. Germline values: CDR1 MNHEY, CDR2 SMNVEV (reference sequence). V lost 2 bases to trimming and J lost 4 bases, with 8 bases between them.

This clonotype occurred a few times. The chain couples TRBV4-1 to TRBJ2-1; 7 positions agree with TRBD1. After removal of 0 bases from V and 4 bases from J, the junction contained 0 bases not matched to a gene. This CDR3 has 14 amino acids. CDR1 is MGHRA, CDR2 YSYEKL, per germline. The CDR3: CASSQEGQYNEQFF. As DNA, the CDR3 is TGCGCCAGCAGCCAAGAGGGACAGTACAATGAGCAGTTCTTC.

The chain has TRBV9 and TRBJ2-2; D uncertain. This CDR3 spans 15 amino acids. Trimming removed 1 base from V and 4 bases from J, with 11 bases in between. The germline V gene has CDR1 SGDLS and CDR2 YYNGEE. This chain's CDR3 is CASSVHETPTGELFF. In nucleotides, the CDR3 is TGTGCCAGCAGCGTACATGAGACCCCCACCGGGGAGCTGTTTTTT.

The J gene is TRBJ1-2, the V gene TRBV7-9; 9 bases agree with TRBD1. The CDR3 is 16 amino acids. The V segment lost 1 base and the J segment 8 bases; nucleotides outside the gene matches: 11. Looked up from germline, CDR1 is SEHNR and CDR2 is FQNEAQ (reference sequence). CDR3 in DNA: TGTGCCAGCAGCTTAGTAGCCGGGACAGGGACCGGCGGCTACACCTTC. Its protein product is CASSLVAGTGTGGYTF.

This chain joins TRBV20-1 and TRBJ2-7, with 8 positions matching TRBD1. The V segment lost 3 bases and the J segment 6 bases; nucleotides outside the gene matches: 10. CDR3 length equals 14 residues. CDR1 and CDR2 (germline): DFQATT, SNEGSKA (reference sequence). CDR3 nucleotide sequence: TGCAGTGCTAGTGGCCAGGGGGCGCCCAGCGAGCAGTACTTC. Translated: CSASGQGAPSEQYF.

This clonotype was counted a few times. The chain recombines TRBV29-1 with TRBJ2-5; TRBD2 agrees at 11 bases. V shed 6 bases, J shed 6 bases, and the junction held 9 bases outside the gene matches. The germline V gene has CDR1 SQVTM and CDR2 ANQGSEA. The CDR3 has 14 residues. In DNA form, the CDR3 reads TGCAGCGTCGCACTAGCGGGGGCATGGCAGACCCAGTACTTC. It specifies CSVALAGAWQTQYF. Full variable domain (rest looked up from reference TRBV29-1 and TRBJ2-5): SAVISQKPSRDICQRGTSLTIQCQVDSQVTMMFWYRQQPGQSLTLIATANQGSEATYESGFVIDKFPISRPNLTFSTLTVSNMSPEDSSIYLCSVALAGAWQTQYFGPGTRLLVL.

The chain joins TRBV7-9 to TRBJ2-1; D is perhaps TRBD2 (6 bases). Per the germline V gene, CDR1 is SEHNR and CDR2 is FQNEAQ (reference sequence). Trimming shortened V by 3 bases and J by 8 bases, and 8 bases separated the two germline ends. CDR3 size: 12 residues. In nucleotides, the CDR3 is TGTGCCAGCAGCTTGACTAGTTATGAGCAGTTCTTC. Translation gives CASSLTSYEQFF.